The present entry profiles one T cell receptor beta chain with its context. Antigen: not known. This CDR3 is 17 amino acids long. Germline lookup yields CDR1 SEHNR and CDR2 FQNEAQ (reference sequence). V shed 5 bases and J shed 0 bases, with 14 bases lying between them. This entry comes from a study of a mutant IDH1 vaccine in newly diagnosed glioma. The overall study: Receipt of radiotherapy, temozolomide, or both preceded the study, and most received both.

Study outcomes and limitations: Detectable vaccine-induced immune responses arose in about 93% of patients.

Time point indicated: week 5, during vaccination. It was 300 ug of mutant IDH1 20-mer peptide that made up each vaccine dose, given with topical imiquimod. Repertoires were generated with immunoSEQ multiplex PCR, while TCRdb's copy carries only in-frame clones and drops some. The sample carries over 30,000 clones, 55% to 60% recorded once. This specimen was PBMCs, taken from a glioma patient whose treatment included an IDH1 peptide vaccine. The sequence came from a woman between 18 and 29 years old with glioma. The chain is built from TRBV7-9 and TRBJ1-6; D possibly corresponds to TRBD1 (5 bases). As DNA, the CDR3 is TGTGCCAGCAGCCAGGGACTTCCGAGCTCCTATAATTCACCCCTCCACTTT. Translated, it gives CASSQGLPSSYNSPLHF. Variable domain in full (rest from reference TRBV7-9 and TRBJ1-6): DTGVSQNPRHKITKRGQNVTFRCDPISEHNRLYWYRQTLGQGPEFLTYFQNEAQLEKSRLLSDRFSAERPKGSFSTLEIQRTEQGDSAMYLCASSQGLPSSYNSPLHFGNGTRLTVT.